By sample fraction, the clone carrying this T cell receptor beta chain is medium-sized. Its antigen is still unknown. Semi-nested PCR with Nested Universal Primer A followed constant-region reverse priming of full-length variable regions. TCRdb analysed the 5' RACE reads with MiXCR anew, one entry per CDR3 protein. The top ten clones hold around 4% of a sample with tens of thousands of distinct CDR3 sequences, 20% to 30% of them seen once. CD25-based Treg depletion was applied to purified naive CD4+ T cells. Germline V gives CDR1 SGDLS, CDR2 YYNGEE. This CDR3 contains 17 residues. V was clipped by 2 bases and J by 4 bases, with 19 bases between them. General study results and limits: Tumor-infiltrating Treg TCR alpha and beta sequences overlapped most with tumor naive CD4+ T cells, then blood naive.

This sequence was found in a female donor with breast cancer. The V and J genes are TRBV9 and TRBJ2-1; the D call may be TRBD1 or TRBD2 (5 bases each). The sequenced material came from naive CD4+ T cells sorted from a lymph node. Subset defined: naive CD4+ T cells, CD4+CD45RA+CD25-. Written as DNA, the CDR3 is TGTGCCAGCAGCGTGGAGGTTGATGGGGGAATTTACAATGAGCAGTTCTTC. Residues: CASSVEVDGGIYNEQFF.